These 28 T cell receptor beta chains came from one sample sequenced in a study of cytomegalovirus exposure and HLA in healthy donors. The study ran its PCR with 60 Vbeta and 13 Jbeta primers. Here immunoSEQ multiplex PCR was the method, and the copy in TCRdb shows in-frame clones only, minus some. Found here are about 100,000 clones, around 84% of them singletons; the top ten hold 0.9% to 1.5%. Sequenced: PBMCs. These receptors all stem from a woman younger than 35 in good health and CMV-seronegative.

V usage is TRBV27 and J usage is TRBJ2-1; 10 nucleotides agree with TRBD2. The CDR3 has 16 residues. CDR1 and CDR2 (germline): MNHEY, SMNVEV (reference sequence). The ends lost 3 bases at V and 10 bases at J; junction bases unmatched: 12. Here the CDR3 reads CASSFLAGAIQREQFF. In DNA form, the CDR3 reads TGTGCCAGCAGTTTCCTAGCGGGAGCGATACAAAGGGAGCAGTTCTTC.

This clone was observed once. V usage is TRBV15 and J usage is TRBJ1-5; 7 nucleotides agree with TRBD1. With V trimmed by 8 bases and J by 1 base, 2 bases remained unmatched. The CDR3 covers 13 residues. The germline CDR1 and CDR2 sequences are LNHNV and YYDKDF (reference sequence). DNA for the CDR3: TGTGCCACCTCGACAGGGAGCAATCAGCCCCAGCATTTT. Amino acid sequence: CATSTGSNQPQHF.

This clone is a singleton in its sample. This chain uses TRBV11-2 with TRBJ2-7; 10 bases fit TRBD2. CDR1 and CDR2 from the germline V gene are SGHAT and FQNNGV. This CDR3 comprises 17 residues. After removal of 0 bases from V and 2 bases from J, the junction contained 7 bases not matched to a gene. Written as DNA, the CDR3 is TGTGCCAGCAGCTTAGATGGAGCGGGAGGGCCCACCTACGAGCAGTACTTC. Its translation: CASSLDGAGGPTYEQYF.

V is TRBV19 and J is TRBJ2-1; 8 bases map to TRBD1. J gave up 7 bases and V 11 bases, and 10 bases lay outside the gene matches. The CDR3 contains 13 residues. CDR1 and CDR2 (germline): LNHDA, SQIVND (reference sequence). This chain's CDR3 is CAVSGQVGNEQFF. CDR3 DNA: TGTGCCGTCTCGGGACAGGTCGGGAATGAGCAGTTCTTC.

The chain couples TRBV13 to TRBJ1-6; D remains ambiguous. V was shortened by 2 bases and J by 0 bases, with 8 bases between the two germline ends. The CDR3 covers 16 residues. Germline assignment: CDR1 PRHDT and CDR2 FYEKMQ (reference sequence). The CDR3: CASSLRDSSYNSPLHF. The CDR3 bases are TGTGCCAGCAGCTTACGGGATAGCTCCTATAATTCACCCCTCCACTTT.

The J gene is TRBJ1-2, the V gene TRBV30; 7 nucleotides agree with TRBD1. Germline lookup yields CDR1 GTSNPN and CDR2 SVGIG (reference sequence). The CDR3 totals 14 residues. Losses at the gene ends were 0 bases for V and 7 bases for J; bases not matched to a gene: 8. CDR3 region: CAWSVAVGGGGYTF. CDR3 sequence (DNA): TGTGCCTGGAGTGTTGCGGTAGGGGGCGGTGGCTACACCTTC. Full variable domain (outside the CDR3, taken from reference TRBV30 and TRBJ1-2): SQTIHQWPATLVQPVGSPLSLECTVEGTSNPNLYWYRQAAGRGLQLLFYSVGIGQISSEVPQNLSASRPQDRQFILSSKKLLLSDSGFYLCAWSVAVGGGGYTFGSGTRLTVV.

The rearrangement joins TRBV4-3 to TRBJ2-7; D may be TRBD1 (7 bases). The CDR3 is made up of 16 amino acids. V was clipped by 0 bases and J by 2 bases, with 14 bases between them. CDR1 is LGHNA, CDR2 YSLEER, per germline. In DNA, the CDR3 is TGCGCCAGCAGCCAAGAGGCAGGGGGGACACCCTACGAGCAGTACTTC. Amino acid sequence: CASSQEAGGTPYEQYF.

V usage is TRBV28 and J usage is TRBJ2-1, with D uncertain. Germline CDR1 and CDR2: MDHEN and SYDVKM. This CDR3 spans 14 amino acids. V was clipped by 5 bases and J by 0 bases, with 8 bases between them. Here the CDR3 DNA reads TGTGCCAGCAGTCAGATTAACTCCTACAATGAGCAGTTCTTC. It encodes CASSQINSYNEQFF.

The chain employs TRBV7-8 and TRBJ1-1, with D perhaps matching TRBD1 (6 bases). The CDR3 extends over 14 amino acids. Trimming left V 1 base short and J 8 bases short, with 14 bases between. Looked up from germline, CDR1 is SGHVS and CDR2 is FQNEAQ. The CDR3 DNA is TGTGCCAGCAGCTTAGACGTGGGACACCGCGAAGCTTTCTTT. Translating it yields CASSLDVGHREAFF.

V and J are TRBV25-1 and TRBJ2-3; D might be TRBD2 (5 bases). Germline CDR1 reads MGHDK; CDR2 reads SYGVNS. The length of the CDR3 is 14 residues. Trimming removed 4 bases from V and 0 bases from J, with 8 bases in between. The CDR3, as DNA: TGTGCCAGCAGTGGGGCGGGCAGCACAGATACGCAGTATTTT. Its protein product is CASSGAGSTDTQYF.

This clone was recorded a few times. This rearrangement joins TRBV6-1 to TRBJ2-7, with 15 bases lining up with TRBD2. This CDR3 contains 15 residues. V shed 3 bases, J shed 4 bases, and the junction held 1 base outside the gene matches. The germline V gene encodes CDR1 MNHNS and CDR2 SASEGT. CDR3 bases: TGTGCCAGCAGTGAGGGACTAGCGGGAGGATACGAGCAGTACTTC. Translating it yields CASSEGLAGGYEQYF.

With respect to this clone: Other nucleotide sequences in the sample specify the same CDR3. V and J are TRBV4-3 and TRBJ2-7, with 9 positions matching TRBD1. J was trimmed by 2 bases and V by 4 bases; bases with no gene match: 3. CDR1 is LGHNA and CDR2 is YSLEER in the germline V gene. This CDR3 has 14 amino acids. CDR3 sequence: CASSPDRGPYEQYF. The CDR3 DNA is TGCGCCAGCAGCCCGGACAGGGGTCCCTACGAGCAGTACTTC.

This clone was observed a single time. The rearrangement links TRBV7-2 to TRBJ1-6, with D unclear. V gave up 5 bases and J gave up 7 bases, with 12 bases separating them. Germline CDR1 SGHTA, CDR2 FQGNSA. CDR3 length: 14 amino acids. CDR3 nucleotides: TGTGCCAGCAGCGTCCAGAATTTCAATTCACCCCTCCACTTT. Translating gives CASSVQNFNSPLHF.

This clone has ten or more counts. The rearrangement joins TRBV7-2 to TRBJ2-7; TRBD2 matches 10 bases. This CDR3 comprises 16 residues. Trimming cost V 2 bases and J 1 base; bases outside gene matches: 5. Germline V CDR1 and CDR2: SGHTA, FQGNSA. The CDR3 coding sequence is TGTGCCAGCAGCTTACGGAGCGGGGGGGCTTCCTACGAGCAGTACTTC. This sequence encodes CASSLRSGGASYEQYF.

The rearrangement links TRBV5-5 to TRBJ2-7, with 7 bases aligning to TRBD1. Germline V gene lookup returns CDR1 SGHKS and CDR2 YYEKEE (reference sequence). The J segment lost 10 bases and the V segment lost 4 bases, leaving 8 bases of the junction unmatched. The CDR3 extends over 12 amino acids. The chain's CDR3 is CASSLNDRAQYF. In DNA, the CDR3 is TGTGCCAGCAGCCTCAACGACAGGGCTCAGTACTTC. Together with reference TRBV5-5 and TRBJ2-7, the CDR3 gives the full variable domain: DAGVTQSPTHLIKTRGQQVTLRCSPISGHKSVSWYQQVLGQGPQFIFQYYEKEERGRGNFPDRFSARQFPNYSSELNVNALLLGDSALYLCASSLNDRAQYFGPGTRLTVT.

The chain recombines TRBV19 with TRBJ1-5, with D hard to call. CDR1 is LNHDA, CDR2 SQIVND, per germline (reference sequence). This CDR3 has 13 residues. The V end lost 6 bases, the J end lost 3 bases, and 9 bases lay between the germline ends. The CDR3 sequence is CASSLGNNQPQHF. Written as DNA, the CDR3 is TGTGCCAGTAGCCTAGGCAACAATCAGCCCCAGCATTTT. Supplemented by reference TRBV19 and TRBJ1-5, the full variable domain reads DGGITQSPKYLFRKEGQNVTLSCEQNLNHDAMYWYRQDPGQGLRLIYYSQIVNDFQKGDIAEGYSVSREKKESFPLTVTSAQKNPTAFYLCASSLGNNQPQHFGDGTRLSIL.

CDR3 region: CASSQGQRNTEAFF. The CDR3 nucleotides are TGTGCCAGCAGCCAAGGACAGAGGAACACTGAAGCTTTCTTT. V usage is TRBV4-2 and J usage is TRBJ1-1; perhaps TRBD1 as D (5 bases). The CDR3 contains 14 residues. CDR1 is LGHNA, CDR2 YNFKEQ, per germline. V was shortened by 1 base and J by 1 base, with 7 bases between the two germline ends.

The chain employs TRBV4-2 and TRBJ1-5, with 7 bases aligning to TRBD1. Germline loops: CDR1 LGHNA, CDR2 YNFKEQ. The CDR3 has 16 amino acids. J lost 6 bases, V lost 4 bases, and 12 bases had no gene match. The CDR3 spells CASSLTYRGQGQPQHF. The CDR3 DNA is TGTGCCAGCAGCCTAACATACAGGGGCCAAGGTCAGCCCCAGCATTTT.

CDR3 region: CASSRFGGFSYEQYF. The CDR3 DNA reads TGTGCCAGCAGCCGGTTCGGGGGTTTCTCCTACGAGCAGTACTTC. The chain joins TRBV11-2 to TRBJ2-7; D possibly corresponds to TRBD2 (6 bases). The CDR3 covers 15 residues. Looked up from germline, CDR1 is SGHAT and CDR2 is FQNNGV. The germline V and J ends were trimmed by 5 bases and 0 bases, with 14 bases remaining between them. Full variable domain (outside the CDR3, taken from reference TRBV11-2 and TRBJ2-7): EAGVAQSPRYKIIEKRQSVAFWCNPISGHATLYWYQQILGQGPKLLIQFQNNGVVDDSQLPKDRFSAERLKGVDSTLKIQPAKLEDSAVYLCASSRFGGFSYEQYFGPGTRLTVT.

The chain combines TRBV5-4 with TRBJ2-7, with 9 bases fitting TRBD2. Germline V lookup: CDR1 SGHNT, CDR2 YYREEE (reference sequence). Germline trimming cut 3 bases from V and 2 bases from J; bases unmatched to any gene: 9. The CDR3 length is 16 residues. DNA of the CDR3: TGTGCCAGCAGCTCGGGGGGAGGCGGGAGGGCCTACGAGCAGTACTTC. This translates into CASSSGGGGRAYEQYF.

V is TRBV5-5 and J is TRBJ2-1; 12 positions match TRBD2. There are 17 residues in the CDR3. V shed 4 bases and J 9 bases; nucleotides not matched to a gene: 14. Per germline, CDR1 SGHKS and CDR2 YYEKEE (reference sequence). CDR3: CASSPKTPSGRATEQFF. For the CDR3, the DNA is TGTGCCAGCAGCCCAAAAACACCTAGCGGGAGGGCCACTGAGCAGTTCTTC.

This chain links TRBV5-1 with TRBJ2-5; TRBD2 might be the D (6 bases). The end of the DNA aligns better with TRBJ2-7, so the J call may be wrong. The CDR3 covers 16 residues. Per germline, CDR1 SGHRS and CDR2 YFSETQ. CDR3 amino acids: CASGSLTGLGLGEQYF. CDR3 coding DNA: TGCGCCAGCGGCTCACTAACGGGACTCGGTTTGGGCGAGCAGTACTTC.

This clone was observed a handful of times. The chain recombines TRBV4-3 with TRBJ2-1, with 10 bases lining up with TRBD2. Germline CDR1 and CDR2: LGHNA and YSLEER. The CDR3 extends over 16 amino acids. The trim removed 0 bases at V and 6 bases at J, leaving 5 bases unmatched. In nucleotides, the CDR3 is TGCGCCAGCAGCCAAGAGCCGGGACTAGCGAGCAATGAGCAGTTCTTC. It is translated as CASSQEPGLASNEQFF.

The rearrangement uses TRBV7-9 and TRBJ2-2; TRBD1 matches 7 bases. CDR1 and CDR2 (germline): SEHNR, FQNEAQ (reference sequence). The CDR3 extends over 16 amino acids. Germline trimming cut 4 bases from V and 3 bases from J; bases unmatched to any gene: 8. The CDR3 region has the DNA TGTGCCAGCAGCTACAGGGGTAGTAGGGACACCGGGGAGCTGTTTTTT. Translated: CASSYRGSRDTGELFF.

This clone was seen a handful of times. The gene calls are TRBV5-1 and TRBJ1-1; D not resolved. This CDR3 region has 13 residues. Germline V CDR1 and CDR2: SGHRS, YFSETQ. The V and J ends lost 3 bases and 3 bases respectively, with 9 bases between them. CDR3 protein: CASSSVRYTEAFF. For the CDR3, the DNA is TGCGCCAGCAGCTCAGTCCGATACACTGAAGCTTTCTTT.

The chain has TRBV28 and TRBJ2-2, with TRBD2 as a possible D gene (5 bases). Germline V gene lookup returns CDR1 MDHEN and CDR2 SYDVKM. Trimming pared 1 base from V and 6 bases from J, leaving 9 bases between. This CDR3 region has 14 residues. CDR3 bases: TGTGCCAGCAGTTTATCCCGGGGTGCCGGGGAGCTGTTTTTT. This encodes CASSLSRGAGELFF.

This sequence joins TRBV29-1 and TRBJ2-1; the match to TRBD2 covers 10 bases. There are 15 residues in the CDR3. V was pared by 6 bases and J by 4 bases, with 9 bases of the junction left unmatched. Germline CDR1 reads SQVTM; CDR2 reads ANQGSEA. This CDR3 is CSVLGLAEKYNEQFF. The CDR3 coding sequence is TGCAGCGTCCTCGGACTAGCGGAGAAGTACAATGAGCAGTTCTTC.

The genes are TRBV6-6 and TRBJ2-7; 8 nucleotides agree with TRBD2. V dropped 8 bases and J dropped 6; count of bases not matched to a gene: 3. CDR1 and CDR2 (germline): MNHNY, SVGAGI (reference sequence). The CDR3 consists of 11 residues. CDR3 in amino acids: CASRSGIEQYF. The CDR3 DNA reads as TGTGCCAGCCGTAGCGGGATCGAGCAGTACTTC.